Below are 27 T cell receptor beta chains sequenced from a single sample in a study of T cells in localized non-small cell lung cancer. Some clones are missing from TCRdb's copy, which holds only in-frame ones; the method was immunoSEQ multiplex PCR. The sample yields 20,000 to 25,000 clones, approximately 91% seen once. The sequenced sample was peripheral blood, obtained before any cancer treatment. The origin of the receptors is a male donor at least 60 years old with stage I lung adenocarcinoma.

This clone was seen a handful of times. The chain is built from TRBV6-5 and TRBJ2-7, with D perhaps TRBD1 (5 bases). This CDR3 spans 13 amino acids. Trimming took off 6 bases at V and 1 base at J, with 10 bases between the two ends. Germline assignment: CDR1 MNHEY and CDR2 SVGAGI. CDR3 protein: CASRLGPSYEQYF. The CDR3 nucleotides are TGTGCCAGCAGATTGGGGCCTTCCTACGAGCAGTACTTC.

This clone was recorded only once. The rearrangement uses TRBV7-9 and TRBJ1-5; D call uncertain. V was pared by 5 bases and J by 1 base, with 9 bases between. The V gene's germline CDR1 is SEHNR and CDR2 FQNEAQ (reference sequence). This CDR3 region has 14 residues. The CDR3 region is CASSRGESNQPQHF. The CDR3 DNA reads as TGTGCCAGCAGCCGGGGAGAAAGCAATCAGCCCCAGCATTTT.

The chain recombines TRBV7-2 with TRBJ2-2; D is uncertain. With 1 base removed from V and 1 base from J, the gap between germline ends came to 16 bases. Germline CDR1 is SGHTA and CDR2 is FQGNSA. CDR3 size: 18 residues. The CDR3 nucleotides are TGTGCCAGCAGCTTAGTAACGATGAGACTTCGGAACACCGGGGAGCTGTTTTTT. Translated: CASSLVTMRLRNTGELFF.

This sequence joins TRBV5-4 and TRBJ1-1, with 10 bases that match TRBD1. V trimming: 5 bases; J trimming: 6 bases; junction bases outside the gene matches: 13. CDR1 SGHNT and CDR2 YYREEE come from the germline V gene (reference sequence). This CDR3 contains 16 residues. CDR3 loop: CASRRDRGMGSPEAFF. The CDR3 DNA is TGTGCCAGCAGGCGGGACAGGGGTATGGGGTCTCCTGAAGCTTTCTTT.

This chain joins TRBV19 and TRBJ2-7; D is perhaps TRBD2 (6 bases). This CDR3 is built from 14 residues. With 2 bases removed from V and 5 bases from J, the gap between germline ends came to 13 bases. CDR1 is LNHDA, CDR2 SQIVND, per germline (reference sequence). CDR3 DNA: TGTGCCAGTAGTATAAAACTAGCAGCTAACGAGCAGTACTTC. Translated, it gives CASSIKLAANEQYF. Combining the CDR3 with reference TRBV19 and TRBJ2-7 gives the whole variable domain DGGITQSPKYLFRKEGQNVTLSCEQNLNHDAMYWYRQDPGQGLRLIYYSQIVNDFQKGDIAEGYSVSREKKESFPLTVTSAQKNPTAFYLCASSIKLAANEQYFGPGTRLTVT.

The chain combines TRBV19 with TRBJ1-4; 8 bases are shared with TRBD1. This CDR3 comprises 15 residues. Losses at the gene ends were 5 bases for V and 0 bases for J; bases not matched to a gene: 2. Germline CDR1 is LNHDA and CDR2 is SQIVND (reference sequence). The DNA of the CDR3 is TGTGCCAGTAGTGAGACAGGGGCAACTAATGAAAAACTGTTTTTT. Encoded protein: CASSETGATNEKLFF.

The V and J genes are TRBV5-4 and TRBJ1-1; no firm D call. CDR3 length: 14 amino acids. Trimming pared 4 bases from V and 3 bases from J, leaving 13 bases between. Germline V gene lookup returns CDR1 SGHNT and CDR2 YYREEE (reference sequence). The CDR3 DNA reads as TGTGCCAGCAGCATATCCCTCGGAGACACTGAAGCTTTCTTT. Amino acids: CASSISLGDTEAFF. The whole variable domain, filled in from reference TRBV5-4 and TRBJ1-1, reads ETGVTQSPTHLIKTRGQQVTLRCSSQSGHNTVSWYQQALGQGPQFIFQYYREEENGRGNFPPRFSGLQFPNYSSELNVNALELDDSALYLCASSISLGDTEAFFGQGTRLTVV.

The rearrangement links TRBV4-2 to TRBJ1-1; 8 nucleotides match TRBD1. The CDR3 has 16 amino acids. Losses at the gene ends were 4 bases for V and 1 base for J; bases not matched to a gene: 8. Germline lookup yields CDR1 LGHNA and CDR2 YNFKEQ. The CDR3 loop reads CASSRATGTGNTEAFF. The CDR3 bases are TGTGCCAGCAGCCGAGCCACCGGGACAGGGAACACTGAAGCTTTCTTT.

This sequence joins TRBV6-5 and TRBJ1-6; no definite D call. V shed 0 bases and J shed 5 bases, with 5 bases lying between them. CDR1 and CDR2 from the germline V gene are MNHEY and SVGAGI. The CDR3 runs to 14 residues. CDR3 in DNA: TGTGCCAGCAGTTACTCGATAAATAATTCACCCCTCCACTTT. Translated, it gives CASSYSINNSPLHF.

The chain carries TRBV7-6 and TRBJ2-3, with 9 bases aligning to TRBD2. Germline lookup yields CDR1 SGHVS and CDR2 FNYEAQ. J lost 2 bases, V lost 5 bases, and 5 bases had no gene match. The CDR3 loop spans 15 amino acids. The CDR3 DNA reads TGTGCCAGCAGCCTCCTAGCGGGGACCACAGATACGCAGTATTTT. It translates to CASSLLAGTTDTQYF.

The chain combines TRBV28 with TRBJ1-2; D gene uncertain. CDR1 is MDHEN, CDR2 SYDVKM, per germline. V was clipped by 3 bases and J by 5 bases, with 16 bases between them. CDR3 length equals 15 residues. In DNA, the CDR3 is TGTGCCAGCAGTTTCCCTCCGGGCGGAGAGTATGGCTACACCTTC. This encodes CASSFPPGGEYGYTF.

This rearrangement joins TRBV7-2 to TRBJ1-1; D not resolved. Germline assignment: CDR1 SGHTA and CDR2 FQGNSA. V was clipped by 6 bases and J by 2 bases, with 10 bases between them. The CDR3 runs 13 residues. Here the CDR3 reads CASSSTDNTEAFF. The CDR3 DNA reads TGTGCCAGCAGTTCCACAGATAACACTGAAGCTTTCTTT. The full variable domain, with the rest looked up from reference TRBV7-2 and TRBJ1-1, is GAGVSQSPSNKVTEKGKDVELRCDPISGHTALYWYRQSLGQGLEFLIYFQGNSAPDKSGLPSDRFSAERTGGSVSTLTIQRTQQEDSAVYLCASSSTDNTEAFFGQGTRLTVV.

The chain uses TRBV5-4 and TRBJ2-7; TRBD2 aligns across 9 bases. The trim removed 2 bases at V and 2 bases at J, leaving 14 bases unmatched. The CDR3 runs 18 residues. Germline V lookup: CDR1 SGHNT, CDR2 YYREEE (reference sequence). The CDR3 coding sequence is TGTGCCAGCAGCTTTGTAGGATCTAGCGGGATTTTTCCCTACGAGCAGTACTTC. The encoded protein is CASSFVGSSGIFPYEQYF.

The V call is TRBV6-4, the J call TRBJ1-5; D gene uncertain. Germline CDR1 is MRHNA and CDR2 is SNTAGT. The CDR3 contains 15 residues. The ends were cut back, 11 bases at V and 0 bases at J, with 17 bases in the middle. CDR3 protein: CASLGPTGSNQPQHF. CDR3 nucleotides: TGTGCCTCACTTGGGCCGACGGGTAGCAATCAGCCCCAGCATTTT.

This chain links TRBV5-8 with TRBJ2-2; D gene uncertain. V lost 4 bases to trimming and J lost 7 bases, with 20 bases between them. CDR3 size: 16 residues. The germline V gene encodes CDR1 SGHTS and CDR2 YDEGEE. CDR3 sequence (DNA): TGTGCCAGCAGCCTATCTGCTTTACCGGGCTTCGGGGAGCTGTTTTTT. It specifies CASSLSALPGFGELFF.

The sample holds one count of this clone. The rearrangement uses TRBV7-3 and TRBJ2-5, with 8 bases that match TRBD1. The CDR3 loop spans 15 amino acids. Per germline, CDR1 SGHTA and CDR2 FQGTGA. J lost 2 bases, V lost 5 bases, and 7 bases had no gene match. CDR3 coding DNA: TGTGCCAGCAGCCCCCGGCGACAGGGGCAAGAGACCCAGTACTTC. Translating gives CASSPRRQGQETQYF. Drawing the rest from reference TRBV7-3 and TRBJ2-5, the complete variable domain is GAGVSQTPSNKVTEKGKYVELRCDPISGHTALYWYRQSLGQGPEFLIYFQGTGAADDSGLPNDRFFAVRPEGSVSTLKIQRTERGDSAVYLCASSPRRQGQETQYFGPGTRLLVL.

The gene calls are TRBV6-5 and TRBJ2-7; D may be TRBD1 (5 bases). Germline CDR1 and CDR2: MNHEY and SVGAGI. The length of the CDR3 is 12 residues. Trimming shortened V by 4 bases and J by 6 bases, and 10 bases separated the two germline ends. The chain's CDR3 is CASSSQGGEQYF. In nucleotides, the CDR3 is TGTGCCAGCAGTTCTCAGGGCGGCGAGCAGTACTTC.

The gene calls are TRBV28 and TRBJ2-2; D is possibly TRBD1 or TRBD2 (6 bases each). Trimming stripped 6 bases from V and 3 bases from J, with 17 bases between. The CDR3 length is 16 residues. CDR1 and CDR2 from the germline V gene are MDHEN and SYDVKM. The CDR3, as DNA: TGTGCCAGCAGAAACTGGGGGGCAGGGGACACCGGGGAGCTGTTTTTT. Translated: CASRNWGAGDTGELFF.

Written as DNA, the CDR3 is TGTGCCAGCAGCTCACCTCAGGGGACGGCAACTAATGAAAAACTGTTTTTT. Protein product: CASSSPQGTATNEKLFF. The chain uses TRBV5-6 and TRBJ1-4; D is possibly TRBD1 (6 bases). V was clipped by 3 bases and J by 0 bases, with 15 bases between them. CDR3 length: 17 amino acids. Germline V gene data show CDR1 as SGHDT and CDR2 as YYEEEE. Full variable domain (rest looked up from reference TRBV5-6 and TRBJ1-4): DAGVTQSPTHLIKTRGQQVTLRCSPKSGHDTVSWYQQALGQGPQFIFQYYEEEERQRGNFPDRFSGHQFPNYSSELNVNALLLGDSALYLCASSSPQGTATNEKLFFGSGTQLSVL.

The chain combines TRBV5-8 with TRBJ1-2; 8 nucleotides line up with TRBD1. Germline lookup yields CDR1 SGHTS and CDR2 YDEGEE. V lost 0 bases and J lost 2; bases outside the gene matches: 15. This CDR3 contains 19 residues. The CDR3 region has the DNA TGTGCCAGCAGCTTGGATATGGACAGGGTCGGGGGAAAAAACTATGGCTACACCTTC. This encodes CASSLDMDRVGGKNYGYTF. The entire variable domain, with the rest obtained from reference TRBV5-8 and TRBJ1-2, is as follows: EAGVTQSPTHLIKTRGQQATLRCSPISGHTSVYWYQQALGLGLQFLLWYDEGEERNRGNFPPRFSGRQFPNYSSELNVNALELEDSALYLCASSLDMDRVGGKNYGYTFGSGTRLTVV.

This chain connects TRBV5-5 to TRBJ1-1, with TRBD1 identical over 9 bases. The CDR3 extends over 16 amino acids. With V trimmed by 2 bases and J by 3 bases, 8 bases remained unmatched. CDR1 is SGHKS, CDR2 YYEKEE, per germline (reference sequence). The CDR3 reads CASSLGQGMGYTEAFF. The CDR3 DNA reads as TGTGCCAGCAGCTTAGGACAGGGGATGGGGTACACTGAAGCTTTCTTT. Using reference TRBV5-5 and TRBJ1-1 for the parts outside the CDR3, the full variable domain is DAGVTQSPTHLIKTRGQQVTLRCSPISGHKSVSWYQQVLGQGPQFIFQYYEKEERGRGNFPDRFSARQFPNYSSELNVNALLLGDSALYLCASSLGQGMGYTEAFFGQGTRLTVV.

In its sample, this clone was seen once. The chain links TRBV5-1 to TRBJ1-1; tentative D call: TRBD1 (6 bases). Germline CDR1 SGHRS, CDR2 YFSETQ. Trimming pared 4 bases from V and 1 base from J, leaving 14 bases between. There are 15 residues in the CDR3. In nucleotides, the CDR3 is TGCGCCAGCAGCCCACCAGGGGACGGGAACACTGAAGCTTTCTTT. Encoded protein: CASSPPGDGNTEAFF.

V and J are TRBV28 and TRBJ2-7, with 7 bases aligning to TRBD1. With V trimmed by 6 bases and J by 3 bases, 8 bases remained unmatched. Germline V gene data show CDR1 as MDHEN and CDR2 as SYDVKM. There are 14 residues in the CDR3. The CDR3 reads CASSVDTGVYEQYF. The DNA for the CDR3 is TGTGCCAGCAGCGTCGACACAGGGGTCTACGAGCAGTACTTC.

This clone turned up a few times. This chain joins TRBV18 and TRBJ2-6; D not certain. CDR1 KGHSH and CDR2 LQKENI come from the germline V gene. The CDR3 runs to 17 residues. The germline V and J ends were trimmed by 0 bases and 0 bases, with 9 bases remaining between them. CDR3 protein: CASSPPSPSSGANVLTF. The CDR3, as DNA: TGTGCCAGCTCACCACCTTCGCCGAGCTCTGGGGCCAACGTCCTGACTTTC. The full variable domain, its missing parts supplied by reference TRBV18 and TRBJ2-6, is NAGVMQNPRHLVRRRGQEARLRCSPMKGHSHVYWYRQLPEEGLKFMVYLQKENIIDESGMPKERFSAEFPKEGPSILRIQQVVRGDSAAYFCASSPPSPSSGANVLTFGAGSRLTVL.

Concerning this clone itself: Its ends do not fully match the called genes, so a read error is possible. This chain links TRBV6-5 with TRBJ1-1; D is ambiguous. CDR1 MNHEY and CDR2 SVGAGI come from the germline V gene. This CDR3 is 14 amino acids long. The CDR3 reads CASKIGEVGTEASF. The CDR3 coding sequence is TGTGCCAGCAAAATCGGCGAGGTGGGCACTGAAGCTTCCTTT.

This chain joins TRBV21-1 and TRBJ2-3. TRBV21-1 counts as a pseudogene. The CDR3 has 14 residues. Here the CDR3 DNA reads TGTGCCAGCAGCAAAGGGAAGAACACAGATACGCAGTATTTT. It is translated as CASSKGKNTDTQYF.

The chain is built from TRBV19 and TRBJ1-1; a possible D gene is TRBD1 (5 bases). V lost 3 bases, J lost 4 bases, and 12 bases lay in between. From germline, CDR1 is LNHDA and CDR2 SQIVND (reference sequence). There are 14 residues in the CDR3. The CDR3 DNA reads TGTGCCAGTAGTATTCGAGCGGGGCCCACTGAAGCTTTCTTT. Translating gives CASSIRAGPTEAFF.